The text below deals with one T cell receptor beta chain. Losses at the gene ends were 5 bases for V and 4 bases for J; bases not matched to a gene: 7. There are 15 residues in the CDR3. The germline CDR1 and CDR2 sequences are ENHRY and SYGVKD. The data were produced by immunoSEQ multiplex PCR, yet TCRdb's version contains in-frame clones alone and is incomplete. The sample carries 350,000 to 550,000 clones, roughly 89% recorded once. The data originate from a study of Ad26.COV2.S vaccination and SARS-CoV-2 variants. Specified treatment: roughly 20 received Ad26.COV2.S at low or high dose, single or two shots; five or six received placebo; per-sample allocation not given. Samples analyzed were those drawn on day 63 after the first vaccine or placebo injection.

The specimen was peripheral blood, collected in a trial of Ad26.COV2.S vaccine versus placebo. The sequence derives from a person between 18 and 65 years old who received the Ad26.COV2.S COVID-19 vaccine or a placebo. The J gene is TRBJ1-5, the V gene TRBV10-3; TRBD1 matches 8 bases. CDR3 in amino acids: CAISTGTGANQPQHF. The DNA for the CDR3 is TGTGCCATCAGTACCGGGACAGGTGCAAATCAGCCCCAGCATTTT.